One sample yielded the 6 T cell receptor beta chains listed below, sequenced in a study of blood T cell repertoires in COVID-19. Produced via immunoSEQ multiplex PCR; TCRdb's table is partial and in-frame only. In the table there are 120,000 or so clones, 88% of which are singletons. The sample comprised peripheral blood. Receptors were obtained from a man aged 50-60 years with acute or convalescent COVID-19.

V is TRBV4-1 and J is TRBJ1-6; D gene unclear. The CDR3 totals 17 residues. V lost 1 base to trimming and J lost 2 bases, with 12 bases between them. Per the germline V gene, CDR1 is MGHRA and CDR2 is YSYEKL. In DNA, the CDR3 is TGCGCCAGCAGCCAAGTGCCCCCGCGAGCCTATAATTCACCCCTCCACTTT. Its protein is CASSQVPPRAYNSPLHF.

This chain joins TRBV7-9 and TRBJ2-7; D unclear. Germline V gene lookup returns CDR1 SEHNR and CDR2 FQNEAQ (reference sequence). The CDR3 has 14 amino acids. Trimming stripped 0 bases from V and 2 bases from J, with 8 bases between. CDR3 sequence: CASSLARWPYEQYF. For the CDR3, the DNA is TGTGCCAGCAGCTTAGCGCGGTGGCCCTACGAGCAGTACTTC.

The chain combines TRBV7-8 with TRBJ2-3; 8 bases are a match to TRBD2. The ends lost 1 base at V and 0 bases at J; junction bases unmatched: 12. The germline CDR1 and CDR2 sequences are SGHVS and FQNEAQ. The CDR3 spans 19 residues. The CDR3 nucleotides are TGTGCCAGCAGCTTAGTGGCTAGCGGGTTCTACTCTAGCACAGATACGCAGTATTTT. It specifies CASSLVASGFYSSTDTQYF.

The V gene is TRBV19, the J gene TRBJ2-1; weak D call: TRBD2 (5 bases). Per the germline V gene, CDR1 is LNHDA and CDR2 is SQIVND (reference sequence). The CDR3 is 13 residues long. The germline V and J ends were trimmed by 5 bases and 3 bases, with 8 bases remaining between them. The CDR3 spells CASSPLDYNEQFF. CDR3 bases: TGTGCCAGTAGTCCACTAGACTACAATGAGCAGTTCTTC.

This chain connects TRBV11-2 to TRBJ2-3; D is unresolved. The V gene's germline CDR1 is SGHAT and CDR2 FQNNGV. The V end lost 2 bases, the J end lost 1 base, and 7 bases lay between the germline ends. This CDR3 has 14 amino acids. The CDR3 nucleotides are TGTGCCAGCAGCTTACTCCTTGGCACAGATACGCAGTATTTT. Translating it yields CASSLLLGTDTQYF.

V usage is TRBV6-4 and J usage is TRBJ1-1; D is undetermined. This CDR3 region has 14 residues. V was trimmed by 6 bases and J by 1 base, leaving 12 bases between them. CDR1 is MRHNA and CDR2 is SNTAGT in the germline V gene. Here the CDR3 DNA reads TGTGCCAGCAGAGATACAGACACGAACACTGAAGCTTTCTTT. Its protein is CASRDTDTNTEAFF.